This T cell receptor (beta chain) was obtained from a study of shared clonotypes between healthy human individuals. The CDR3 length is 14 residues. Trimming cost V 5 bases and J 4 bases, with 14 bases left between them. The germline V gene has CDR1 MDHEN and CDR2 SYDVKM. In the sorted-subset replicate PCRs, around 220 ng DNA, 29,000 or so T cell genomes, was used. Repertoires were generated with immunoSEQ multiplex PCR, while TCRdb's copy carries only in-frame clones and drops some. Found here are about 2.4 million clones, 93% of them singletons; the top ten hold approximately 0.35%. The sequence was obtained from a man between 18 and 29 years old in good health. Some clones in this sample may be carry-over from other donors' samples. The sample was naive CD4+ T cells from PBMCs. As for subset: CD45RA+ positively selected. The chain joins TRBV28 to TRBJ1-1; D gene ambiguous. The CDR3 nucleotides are TGTGCCAGCAGTCCCCGGCCTGTTGGCACTGAAGCTTTCTTT. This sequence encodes CASSPRPVGTEAFF.